A selection of T cell receptor beta chains follows, all from one sample in a study of CD8 T cells in ankylosing spondylitis. TCRdb redid the calling of the 5' RACE reads with MiXCR, one entry per CDR3 protein. The top ten clones hold around 30% of a sample with roughly 230,000 distinct CDR3 sequences, about 18% of them seen once. The source material was blood, either unsorted or a sorted T cell fraction (not recorded which). These receptor sequences come from a male donor with ankylosing spondylitis or in good health (not recorded which). Both conserved end residues are part of each CDR3. Fields, in order: J gene, D gene, V gene, CDR3 protein. A D gene is named only where the DNA matches it firmly.

TRBJ2-1,TRBD2,TRBV7-6,CASSLSRSSGVDEQFF
TRBJ1-1,-,TRBV5-1,CASSLEILNTEAFF
TRBJ2-7,-,TRBV7-9,CASSATGNSYEQYF
TRBJ2-1,TRBD2,TRBV12-3/TRBV12-4,CASSSPGLAGVVEQFF
TRBJ2-1,TRBD2,TRBV4-2,CASSQELAGGYNEQFF
TRBJ2-1,TRBD2,TRBV25-1,CASTGGGYNEQFF
TRBJ2-6,-,TRBV20-1,CSAPLSVAHPGANVLTF
TRBJ2-1,-,TRBV27,CASSHGLSSYNEQFF
TRBJ2-7,TRBD1,TRBV6-1,CASRDDRGSSYEQYF
TRBJ1-2,-,TRBV4-3,CASSQDRHVLYYGYTF
TRBJ2-7,-,TRBV29-1,CSVEEDSFSYEQYF
TRBJ1-2,-,TRBV29-1,CSDILGQANYGYTF
TRBJ2-2,TRBD2,TRBV6-2/TRBV6-3,CASSPAGLAGTNTGELFF
TRBJ2-2,TRBD2,TRBV12-3/TRBV12-4,CASSLYSGESGELFF
TRBJ2-7,-,TRBV20-1,CSARGRGSYEQYF
TRBJ2-7,TRBD2,TRBV6-1,CASSEAEPKIAGLYEQYF
TRBJ2-3,TRBD2,TRBV12-3/TRBV12-4,CASNSGRAPDTQYF
TRBJ2-1,TRBD2,TRBV9,CASSVARGGRRRNEQFF
TRBJ1-5,-,TRBV6-5,CASSYTNGQPQHF
TRBJ2-5,TRBD1,TRBV29-1,CSARTGQETQYF
TRBJ2-7,-,TRBV5-8,CASSLREPTYEQYF
TRBJ2-1,-,TRBV6-1,CASSERWDYSYNEQFF
TRBJ1-5,-,TRBV4-1,CASSQDLSPADYSNQPQHF
TRBJ2-1,TRBD1,TRBV24-1,CATSTNRDSHNEQFF
TRBJ2-1,TRBD2,TRBV7-2,CASSLTHSGSRSEQFF
TRBJ2-1,-,TRBV4-3,CASSQDRDPLSYNEQFF
TRBJ2-5,TRBD1,TRBV29-1,CSAGQGTWYQETQYF
TRBJ1-5,-,TRBV28,CASSLVLDVGDQPQHF
TRBJ2-6,TRBD1,TRBV4-2,CASSQTDRGKGGANVLTF
TRBJ1-4,-,TRBV7-6,CASSLDGEKLFF
TRBJ1-5,TRBD1,TRBV10-3,CAIGTLQGDQPQHF
TRBJ2-7,-,TRBV9,CASSVFGGASYEQYF
TRBJ2-7,TRBD2,TRBV20-1,CSARDLTSGSHEQYF
TRBJ2-7,-,TRBV7-2,CASADRLSYEQYF
TRBJ2-5,TRBD2,TRBV29-1,CSVERLAGIPETQYF
TRBJ2-7,TRBD2,TRBV27,CASSVPGLAGGLYEQYF
TRBJ2-7,TRBD2,TRBV4-2,CASSPSGRLGNEQYF
TRBJ2-2,TRBD1,TRBV5-1,CASSSGTGGLATGELFF
TRBJ2-1,-,TRBV7-9,CASSLGDLHYEQFF
TRBJ2-7,TRBD1,TRBV29-1,CSVVERQGTSYEQYF
TRBJ2-2,-,TRBV6-5,CASSYPGTGELFF
TRBJ2-7,-,TRBV12-3/TRBV12-4,CASSPITGIRYEQYF
TRBJ2-5,TRBD1,TRBV19,CASRMGTAQYF
TRBJ1-2,-,TRBV15,CATSRDRDSWGYGYTF
TRBJ1-5,-,TRBV4-1,CASSQAPEEFQPQHF
TRBJ2-5,TRBD2,TRBV25-1,CASSEFGGYQETQYF
TRBJ2-5,TRBD2,TRBV29-1,CSAVERLAEQETQYF
TRBJ2-2,TRBD2,TRBV12-3/TRBV12-4,CASSLAGLASGELFF